A single sample is the source of the 12 T cell receptor beta chains below, sequenced in a study of T cells in Graves' hyperthyroidism and ophthalmopathy. RNA transcripts yielded amplified TCR beta CDR3 regions. When the TCR CDR3 underwent first-round RT-PCR, the HTBI primer set was used. From the multiplex PCR reads, TCRdb called clonotypes with MiXCR, one entry per CDR3 protein. The sample contains about 360,000 distinct CDR3 sequences, under 15% of which appear only once. The material sequenced was blood. These receptors all stem from a woman aged 18-35 years with Graves' hyperthyroidism.

The table lists this clonotype with many counts. J is TRBJ2-1 and V is TRBV20-1, with D unresolved. This CDR3 contains 16 residues. Germline values: CDR1 DFQATT, CDR2 SNEGSKA (reference sequence). V lost 0 bases to trimming and J lost 5 bases, with 17 bases between them. The DNA for the CDR3 is TGCAGTGCTAGAGATATGAGAAGGGCCAGGAACAATGAGCAGTTCTTC. Protein product: CSARDMRRARNNEQFF.

This clonotype was counted at least ten times. The chain uses TRBV28 and TRBJ1-2; D uncertain. Per the germline V gene, CDR1 is MDHEN and CDR2 is SYDVKM. This CDR3 comprises 14 residues. Trimming shortened V by 3 bases and J by 8 bases, and 16 bases separated the two germline ends. The CDR3 DNA reads as TGTGCCAGCAGTTTTGTAGTTAGGCAGGTCGGCTACACCTTC. The encoded protein is CASSFVVRQVGYTF.

This clonotype was observed many times. The V gene is TRBV10-3, the J gene TRBJ1-1, with 7 bases lining up with TRBD1. V lost 10 bases to trimming and J lost 2 bases; unmatched junction nucleotides: 7. There are 13 residues in the CDR3. Germline assignment: CDR1 ENHRY and CDR2 SYGVKD. CDR3 nucleotides: TGTGCCACCGCGACAGGGACAAACACTGAAGCTTTCTTT. As protein: CATATGTNTEAFF.

This clonotype was seen at least ten times. The chain is built from TRBV18 and TRBJ1-3, with a weak D call TRBD1 (6 bases). The CDR3 is made up of 15 amino acids. Trimming left V 6 bases short and J 1 base short, with 13 bases between. Germline CDR1 and CDR2: KGHSH and LQKENI. The CDR3 spells CASSLRTDSGNTIYF. The CDR3 DNA sequence: TGTGCCAGCTCCCTGAGGACAGATTCTGGAAACACCATATATTTT.

On this clonotype: One end of the junction fails to match germline, which may point to a read error. Here the CDR3 DNA reads TGTGCCATCAGTGAGTCAGCCCTAAACACCACATATTTT. It specifies CAISESALNTTYF. V and J are TRBV10-3 and TRBJ1-3, with D unclear. The length of the CDR3 is 13 residues. Per germline, CDR1 ENHRY and CDR2 SYGVKD.

The chain joins TRBV2 to TRBJ1-3; possible D gene TRBD1, 5 bases. Trimming removed 8 bases at V and 3 bases at J, with 8 bases between. The germline V gene encodes CDR1 SNHLY and CDR2 FYNNEI. CDR3 length: 12 amino acids. The CDR3 here is CASGGNGNTIYF. DNA for the CDR3: TGTGCCAGCGGGGGGAATGGAAACACCATATATTTT.

Many counts were recorded for this clonotype. The rearrangement joins TRBV7-2 to TRBJ1-5, with a weak D call TRBD1 (6 bases). Trimming removed 8 bases at V and 0 bases at J, with 23 bases between. CDR1 and CDR2 from the germline V gene are SGHTA and FQGNSA. CDR3 length: 18 amino acids. The CDR3 DNA reads TGTGCCAGCCAAAAAGGGGGGGTGGCCGGCAATAGCAATCAGCCCCAGCATTTT. It specifies CASQKGGVAGNSNQPQHF.

In its sample, this clonotype was seen many times. This rearrangement joins TRBV12-3 or TRBV12-4 to TRBJ2-5; D uncertain. This CDR3 comprises 13 residues. Trimming cost V 5 bases and J 5 bases, with 12 bases left between them. CDR3 amino acids: CASSVWGGETQYF. The CDR3, as DNA: TGTGCCAGCAGTGTATGGGGTGGGGAGACCCAGTACTTC.

This clonotype was observed at least ten times. The J gene is TRBJ2-1, the V gene TRBV11-1; TRBD1 matches at 7 bases. Germline V CDR1 and CDR2: SGHAT, FQDESV (reference sequence). J was trimmed by 5 bases and V by 5 bases; bases with no gene match: 9. This CDR3 is 15 amino acids long. This CDR3 is CASSPTGQVNNEQFF. The CDR3 DNA sequence: TGTGCCAGCAGCCCGACAGGGCAGGTAAACAATGAGCAGTTCTTC.

In this sample, this clonotype turned up many times. This chain links TRBV14 with TRBJ1-6; D uncertain. V shed 1 base and J shed 6 bases, with 4 bases lying between them. CDR3 size: 13 residues. Germline V gene lookup returns CDR1 SGHDN and CDR2 FVKESK. The CDR3 loop is CASSQAFNSPLHF. CDR3 coding DNA: TGTGCCAGCAGCCAAGCCTTTAATTCACCCCTCCACTTT.

This clonotype has a count of ten or more. The chain joins TRBV12-3 or TRBV12-4 to TRBJ1-1; D not resolved. This CDR3 comprises 14 residues. V lost 7 bases to trimming and J lost 3 bases, with 15 bases between them. The CDR3 sequence is CASKKTGVHTEAFF. The CDR3 nucleotides are TGTGCCAGCAAGAAGACCGGAGTCCACACTGAAGCTTTCTTT.

At least ten counts were recorded for this clonotype. This chain links TRBV24-1 with TRBJ2-3; D is ambiguous. The germline V and J ends were trimmed by 2 bases and 2 bases, with 4 bases remaining between them. Germline-derived CDR1 and CDR2 are KGHDR and SFDVKD. CDR3 length: 13 amino acids. DNA for the CDR3: TGTGCCACCAGTGATTATCCCACAGATACGCAGTATTTT. Protein sequence: CATSDYPTDTQYF.